The T cell receptor (beta chain) under discussion was sequenced for a study of a mutant IDH1 vaccine in newly diagnosed glioma. Study at large: Vaccines were first given 4-6 weeks after radiotherapy alone, or with temozolomide cycles. Patients got radiotherapy, temozolomide, or both beforehand, and most got both. Whole-study findings and limits: Induction of immune responses by the vaccine occurred in about 92% of patients.

As concerns this clone: Its antigen is not known.

The time point: week 47, end of study. Every single dose of the vaccine, 300 ug of mutant IDH1 20-mer peptide, came with topical imiquimod. Assay used: immunoSEQ multiplex PCR; TCRdb lists only in-frame clones, some missing. The sample shows approximately 50,000 clones, 80% to 85% of them seen only once. Germline loops: CDR1 MGHRA, CDR2 YSYEKL. The CDR3 has 13 residues. Trimming shortened V by 3 bases and J by 8 bases, and 13 bases separated the two germline ends. The chain is built from TRBV4-1 and TRBJ1-2; unclear D gene. The source was PBMCs, collected from a glioma patient whose treatment included an IDH1 peptide vaccine. The TCR sequence derives from a woman between 50 and 59 years old with glioma. The CDR3 nucleotides read TGCGCCAGCAGCCAGCATTGGCTACAGGGCTACACCTTC. As protein: CASSQHWLQGYTF.